This entry describes one T cell receptor (beta chain). What it binds is not known. This CDR3 comprises 15 residues. The V segment lost 3 bases and the J segment 2 bases; nucleotides outside the gene matches: 6. Germline V gene data show CDR1 as KGHSH and CDR2 as LQKENI. This sample was included in a study of cytomegalovirus exposure and HLA in healthy donors. PCR was performed using 60 Vbeta and 13 Jbeta primers. Assay: immunoSEQ multiplex PCR; the TCRdb copy retains only in-frame clones and omits some. The repertoire table contains under 200,000 clones. Study results and caveats: Clonal expansion, a later analysis showed, was greater in HLA-associated TCR beta chains than in equally common others.

Sequenced sample: PBMCs. V and J are TRBV18 and TRBJ1-1, with 7 bases lining up with TRBD1. The receptor comes from a young man in good health and CMV-seronegative. As DNA, the CDR3 is TGTGCCAGCTCACCCTCCGGACAGGCTAACACTGAAGCTTTCTTT. This gives the protein CASSPSGQANTEAFF. Full variable domain (remainder filled in from reference TRBV18 and TRBJ1-1): NAGVMQNPRHLVRRRGQEARLRCSPMKGHSHVYWYRQLPEEGLKFMVYLQKENIIDESGMPKERFSAEFPKEGPSILRIQQVVRGDSAAYFCASSPSGQANTEAFFGQGTRLTVV.